This TCR beta chain was obtained from a study of metastatic and nonmetastatic thyroid tumors. About the study: Across blood and tumor or nodule tissue, repertoires from malignant and benign thyroid patients were compared with one another.

The CDR3 length is 15 residues. The ends lost 2 bases at V and 3 bases at J; junction bases unmatched: 1. Sample share makes this clone medium-sized (0.01 to 0.1%). The antigen is undetermined. The authors' processing: Clinicopathological groups of papillary thyroid cancer showed CDR3 differences that were used to build a distant-metastasis classifier. TCRdb recomputed clones from the PCR reads via MiXCR. The V and J calls here are based on TCRdb, not the publication. The repertoire holds under 15,000 clones, with about a quarter as singletons. Patients had received no treatment of any kind before thyroid surgery. Study results and limitations: In blood and tumor, TCR beta diversity was reportedly significantly higher in malignant thyroid tumors than in benign nodules.

V gene TRBV12-3 or TRBV12-4 combines with J gene TRBJ2-3, with 11 bases aligning to TRBD2. This clonotype was obtained from a female donor with papillary thyroid cancer or a benign thyroid nodule (not recorded which). Some clones in this sample may be carry-over from other donors' samples. The source material was blood. The CDR3 protein is CASSLTSGGTDTQYF. Here the CDR3 DNA reads TGTGCCAGCAGTTTAACTAGCGGGGGAACAGATACGCAGTATTTT.